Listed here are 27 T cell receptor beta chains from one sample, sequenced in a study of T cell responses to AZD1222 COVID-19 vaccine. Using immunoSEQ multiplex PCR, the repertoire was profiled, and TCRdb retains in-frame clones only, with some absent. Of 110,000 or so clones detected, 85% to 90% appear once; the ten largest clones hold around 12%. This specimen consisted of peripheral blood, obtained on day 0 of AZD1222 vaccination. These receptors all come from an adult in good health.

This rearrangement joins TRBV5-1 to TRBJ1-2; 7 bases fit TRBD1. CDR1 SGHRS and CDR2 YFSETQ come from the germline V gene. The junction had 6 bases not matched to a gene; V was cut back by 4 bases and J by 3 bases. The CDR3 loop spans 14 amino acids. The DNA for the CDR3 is TGCGCCAGCAGCCCATTGGGGACAGACTATGGCTACACCTTC. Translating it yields CASSPLGTDYGYTF. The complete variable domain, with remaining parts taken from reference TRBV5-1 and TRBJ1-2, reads KAGVTQTPRYLIKTRGQQVTLSCSPISGHRSVSWYQQTPGQGLQFLFEYFSETQRNKGNFPGRFSGRQFSNSRSEMNVSTLELGDSALYLCASSPLGTDYGYTFGSGTRLTVV.

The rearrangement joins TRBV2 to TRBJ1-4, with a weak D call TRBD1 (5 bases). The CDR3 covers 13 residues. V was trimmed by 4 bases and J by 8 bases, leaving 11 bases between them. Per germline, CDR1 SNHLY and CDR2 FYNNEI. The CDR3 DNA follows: TGTGCCAGCAGTGGGGGCGGGGTAGAAAAACTGTTTTTT. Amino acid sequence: CASSGGGVEKLFF.

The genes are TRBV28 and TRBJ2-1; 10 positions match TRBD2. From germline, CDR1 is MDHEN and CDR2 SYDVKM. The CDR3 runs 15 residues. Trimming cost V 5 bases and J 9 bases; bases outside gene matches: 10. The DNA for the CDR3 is TGTGCCAGCAGTGTACTAGCGGGAACACGAAGTGAGCAGTTCTTC. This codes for CASSVLAGTRSEQFF.

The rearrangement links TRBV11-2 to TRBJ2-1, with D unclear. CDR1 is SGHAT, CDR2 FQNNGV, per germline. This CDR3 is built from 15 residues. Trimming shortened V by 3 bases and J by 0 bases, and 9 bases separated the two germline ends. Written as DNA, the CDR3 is TGTGCCAGCAGCTTTGTAGCCGACTCCTACAATGAGCAGTTCTTC. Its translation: CASSFVADSYNEQFF.

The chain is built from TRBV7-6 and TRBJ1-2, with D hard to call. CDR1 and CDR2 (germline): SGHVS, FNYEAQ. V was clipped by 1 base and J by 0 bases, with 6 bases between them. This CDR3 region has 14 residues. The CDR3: CASSLGFSNYGYTF. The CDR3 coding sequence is TGTGCCAGCAGCTTAGGCTTTTCTAACTATGGCTACACCTTC.

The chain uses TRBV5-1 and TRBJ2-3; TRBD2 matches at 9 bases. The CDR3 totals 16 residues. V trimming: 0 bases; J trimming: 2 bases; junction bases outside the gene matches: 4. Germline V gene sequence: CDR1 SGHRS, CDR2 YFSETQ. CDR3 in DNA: TGCGCCAGCAGCTTGGTCGCGGGAGGGCCCACAGATACGCAGTATTTT. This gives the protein CASSLVAGGPTDTQYF.

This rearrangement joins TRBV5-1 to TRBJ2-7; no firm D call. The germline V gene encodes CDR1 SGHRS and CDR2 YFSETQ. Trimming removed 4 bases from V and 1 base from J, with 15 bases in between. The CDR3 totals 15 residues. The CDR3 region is CASSPSEGFSYEQYF. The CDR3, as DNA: TGCGCCAGCAGCCCGAGCGAAGGCTTTTCCTACGAGCAGTACTTC.

CDR3 loop: CASSLEGDGELFF. The CDR3 bases are TGTGCCAGCAGTTTAGAGGGAGACGGGGAGCTGTTTTTT. The V gene is TRBV27, the J gene TRBJ2-2; a weak D match, TRBD2 (5 bases). Germline V gene data show CDR1 as MNHEY and CDR2 as SMNVEV (reference sequence). The V end was cut by 2 bases, the J end by 7 bases, with 8 bases between. The CDR3 length is 13 residues.

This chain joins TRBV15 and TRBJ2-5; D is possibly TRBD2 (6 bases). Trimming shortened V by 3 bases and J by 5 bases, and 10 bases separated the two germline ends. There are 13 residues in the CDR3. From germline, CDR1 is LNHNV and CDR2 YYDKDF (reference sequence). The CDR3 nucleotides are TGTGCCACCAGCAGCGGGGGACGGGAGACCCAGTACTTC. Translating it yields CATSSGGRETQYF.

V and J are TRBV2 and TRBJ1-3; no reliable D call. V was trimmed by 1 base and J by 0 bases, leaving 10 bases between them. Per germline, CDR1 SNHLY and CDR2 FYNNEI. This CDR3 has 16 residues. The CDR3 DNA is TGTGCCAGCAGTGAAGTGGGTGGCTTCTCTGGAAACACCATATATTTT. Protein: CASSEVGGFSGNTIYF.

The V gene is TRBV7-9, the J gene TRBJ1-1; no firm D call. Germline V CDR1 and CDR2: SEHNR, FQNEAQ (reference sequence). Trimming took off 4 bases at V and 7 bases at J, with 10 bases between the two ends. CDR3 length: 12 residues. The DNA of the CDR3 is TGTGCCAGCAGCTCGGATTGGGGTGAAGCTTTCTTT. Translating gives CASSSDWGEAFF.

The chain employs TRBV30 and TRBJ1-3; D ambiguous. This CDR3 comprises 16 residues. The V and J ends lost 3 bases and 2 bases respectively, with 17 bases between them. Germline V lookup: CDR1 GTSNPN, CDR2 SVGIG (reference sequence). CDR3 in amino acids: CAWRIPRNWAGNTIYF. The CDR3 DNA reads TGTGCCTGGAGAATCCCCCGTAATTGGGCTGGAAACACCATATATTTT.

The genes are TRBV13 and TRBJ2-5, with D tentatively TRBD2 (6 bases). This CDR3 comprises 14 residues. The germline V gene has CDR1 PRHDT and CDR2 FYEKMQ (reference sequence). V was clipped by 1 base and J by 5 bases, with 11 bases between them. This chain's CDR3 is CASSLAGVSETQYF. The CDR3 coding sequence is TGTGCCAGCAGCTTAGCGGGAGTAAGTGAGACCCAGTACTTC.

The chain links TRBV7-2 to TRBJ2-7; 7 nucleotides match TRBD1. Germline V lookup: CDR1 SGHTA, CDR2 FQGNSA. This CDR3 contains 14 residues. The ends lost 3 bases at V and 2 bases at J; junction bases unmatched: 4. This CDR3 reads CASSFETGTYEQYF. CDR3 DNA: TGTGCCAGCAGCTTCGAGACAGGGACCTACGAGCAGTACTTC.

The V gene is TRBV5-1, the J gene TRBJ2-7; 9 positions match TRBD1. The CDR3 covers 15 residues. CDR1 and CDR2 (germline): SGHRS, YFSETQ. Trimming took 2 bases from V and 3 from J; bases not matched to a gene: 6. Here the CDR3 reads CASSLTGGTGYEQYF. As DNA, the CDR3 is TGCGCCAGCAGCTTAACAGGGGGCACCGGCTACGAGCAGTACTTC.

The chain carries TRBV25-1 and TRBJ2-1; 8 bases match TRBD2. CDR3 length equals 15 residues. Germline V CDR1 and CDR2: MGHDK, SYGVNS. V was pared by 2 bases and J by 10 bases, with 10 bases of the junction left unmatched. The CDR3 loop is CASSELSGRLQEQFF. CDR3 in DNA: TGTGCCAGCAGTGAACTCAGCGGGAGATTACAAGAGCAGTTCTTC.

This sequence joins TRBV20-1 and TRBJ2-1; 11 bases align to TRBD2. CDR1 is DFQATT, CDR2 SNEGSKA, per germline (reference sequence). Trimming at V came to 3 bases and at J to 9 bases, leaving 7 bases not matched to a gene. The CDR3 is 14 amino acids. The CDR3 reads CSASALAGVGEQFF. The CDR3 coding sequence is TGCAGTGCTAGTGCACTAGCGGGAGTGGGTGAGCAGTTCTTC.

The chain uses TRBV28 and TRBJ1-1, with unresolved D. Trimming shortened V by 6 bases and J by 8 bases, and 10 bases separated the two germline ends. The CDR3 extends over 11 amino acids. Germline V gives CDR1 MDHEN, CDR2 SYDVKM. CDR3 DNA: TGTGCCAGCAGCCTGAACCGCGAAGCTTTCTTT. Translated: CASSLNREAFF. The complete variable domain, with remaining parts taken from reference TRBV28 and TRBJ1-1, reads DVKVTQSSRYLVKRTGEKVFLECVQDMDHENMFWYRQDPGLGLRLIYFSYDVKMKEKGDIPEGYSVSREKKERFSLILESASTNQTSMYLCASSLNREAFFGQGTRLTVV.

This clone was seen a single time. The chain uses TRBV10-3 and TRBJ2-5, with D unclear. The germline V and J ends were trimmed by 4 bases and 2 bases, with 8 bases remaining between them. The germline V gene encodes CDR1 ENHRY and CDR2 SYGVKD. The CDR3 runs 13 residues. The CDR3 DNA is TGTGCCATCAGTGTGAAAGCGCAAGAGACCCAGTACTTC. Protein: CAISVKAQETQYF.

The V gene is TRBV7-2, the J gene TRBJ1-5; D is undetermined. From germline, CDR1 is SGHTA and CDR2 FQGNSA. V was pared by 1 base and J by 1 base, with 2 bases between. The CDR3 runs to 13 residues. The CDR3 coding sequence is TGTGCCAGCAGCTTAGACAGCAATCAGCCCCAGCATTTT. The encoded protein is CASSLDSNQPQHF.

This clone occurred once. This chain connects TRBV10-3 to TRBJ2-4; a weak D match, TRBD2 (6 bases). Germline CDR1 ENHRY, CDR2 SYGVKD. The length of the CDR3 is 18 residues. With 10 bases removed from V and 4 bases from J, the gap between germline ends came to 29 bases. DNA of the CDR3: TGTGCCACGTCTTCGAGTTATACAGGAAGTGCGGGGAAAAACATTCAGTACTTC. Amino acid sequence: CATSSSYTGSAGKNIQYF.

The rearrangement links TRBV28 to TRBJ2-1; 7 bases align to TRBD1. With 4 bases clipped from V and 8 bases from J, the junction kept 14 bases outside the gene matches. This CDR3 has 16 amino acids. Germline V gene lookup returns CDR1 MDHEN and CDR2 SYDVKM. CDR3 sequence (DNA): TGTGCCAGCAGTTCTCAGACAGGGTTAGGCGCCGATGAGCAGTTCTTC. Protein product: CASSSQTGLGADEQFF.

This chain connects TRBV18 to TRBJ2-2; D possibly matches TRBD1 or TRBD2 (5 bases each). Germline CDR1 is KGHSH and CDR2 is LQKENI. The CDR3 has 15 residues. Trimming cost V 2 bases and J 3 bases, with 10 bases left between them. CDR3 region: CASSPRDPHTGELFF. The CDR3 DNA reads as TGTGCCAGCTCACCAAGGGACCCCCACACCGGGGAGCTGTTTTTT. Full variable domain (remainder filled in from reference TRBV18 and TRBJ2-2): NAGVMQNPRHLVRRRGQEARLRCSPMKGHSHVYWYRQLPEEGLKFMVYLQKENIIDESGMPKERFSAEFPKEGPSILRIQQVVRGDSAAYFCASSPRDPHTGELFFGEGSRLTVL.

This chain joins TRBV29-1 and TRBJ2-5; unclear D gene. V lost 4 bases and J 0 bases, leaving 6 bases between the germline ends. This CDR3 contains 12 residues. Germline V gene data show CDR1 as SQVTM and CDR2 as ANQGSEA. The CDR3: CSVGQYQETQYF. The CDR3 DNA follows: TGCAGCGTTGGGCAGTACCAAGAGACCCAGTACTTC. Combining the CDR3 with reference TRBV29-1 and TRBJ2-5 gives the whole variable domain SAVISQKPSRDICQRGTSLTIQCQVDSQVTMMFWYRQQPGQSLTLIATANQGSEATYESGFVIDKFPISRPNLTFSTLTVSNMSPEDSSIYLCSVGQYQETQYFGPGTRLLVL.

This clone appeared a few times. The CDR3 DNA follows: TGTGCCAGCAGTGGGACTAGCGGCTACAATGAGCAGTTCTTC. It codes for CASSGTSGYNEQFF. The gene calls are TRBV27 and TRBJ2-1; 11 positions agree with TRBD2. The CDR3 covers 14 residues. Trimming removed 5 bases from V and 3 bases from J; junction bases left unmatched: 0. Germline CDR1 reads MNHEY; CDR2 reads SMNVEV (reference sequence).

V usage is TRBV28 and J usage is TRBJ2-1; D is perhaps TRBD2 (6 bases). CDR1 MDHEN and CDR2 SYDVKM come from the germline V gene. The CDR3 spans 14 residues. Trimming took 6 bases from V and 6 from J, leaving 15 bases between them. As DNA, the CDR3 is TGTGCCAGCAGGAGGGATCCCGGGGGCAATGAGCAGTTCTTC. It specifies CASRRDPGGNEQFF.

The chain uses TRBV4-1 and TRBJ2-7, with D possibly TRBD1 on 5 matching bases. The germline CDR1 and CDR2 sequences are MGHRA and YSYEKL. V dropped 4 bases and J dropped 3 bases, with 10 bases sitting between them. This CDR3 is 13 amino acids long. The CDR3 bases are TGCGCCAGCAGCCTGGGGCAGGGCTACGAGCAGTACTTC. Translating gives CASSLGQGYEQYF.